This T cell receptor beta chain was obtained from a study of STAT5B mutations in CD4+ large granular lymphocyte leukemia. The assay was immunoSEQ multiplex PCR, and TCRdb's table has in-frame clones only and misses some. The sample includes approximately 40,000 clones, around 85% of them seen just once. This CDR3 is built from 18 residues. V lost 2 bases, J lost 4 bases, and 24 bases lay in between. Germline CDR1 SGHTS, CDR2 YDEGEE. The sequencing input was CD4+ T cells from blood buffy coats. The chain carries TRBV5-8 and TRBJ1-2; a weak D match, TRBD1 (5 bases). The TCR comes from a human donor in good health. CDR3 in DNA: TGTGCCAGCAGCTTTGTCCGGGACCCCCAAAGAGGCGGCTATGGCTACACCTTC. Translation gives CASSFVRDPQRGGYGYTF.